This TCR beta chain comes out of a study of blood T cell repertoires in COVID-19. The repertoire was sequenced with immunoSEQ multiplex PCR; TCRdb's copy has only in-frame clones and lacks some. The table includes around 260,000 clones, under 90% detected once. Only one count was recorded for this clone. From germline, CDR1 is SQVTM and CDR2 ANQGSEA. The CDR3 length is 14 residues. V dropped 7 bases and J dropped 2; count of bases not matched to a gene: 7. What was sequenced was peripheral blood. The receptor comes from a woman aged 40 to 50 who had recovered from COVID-19. The chain employs TRBV29-1 and TRBJ2-7, with 11 bases fitting TRBD2. The DNA for the CDR3 is TGCAGCGGCCTGCTAGCGGGAGGTACCTACGAGCAGTACTTC. Its translation: CSGLLAGGTYEQYF.